This record concerns one T cell receptor beta chain sequence. Germline V gene data show CDR1 as LNHDA and CDR2 as SQIVND (reference sequence). The CDR3 contains 14 residues. V was shortened by 3 bases and J by 5 bases, with 14 bases between the two germline ends. This sample was taken from a study of shared clonotypes between healthy human individuals. Sequenced by immunoSEQ multiplex PCR; TCRdb stores in-frame clones only, minus some. This sample has a few million clones, with over 85% found just once. The sequenced material came from naive CD4+ T cells sorted from blood. As to subset: CD45RA+ positively selected. The V and J genes are TRBV19 and TRBJ2-7; tentatively, D is TRBD1 (5 bases). The source of this sequence is a man between 18 and 35 years old in good health. The CDR3 region is CASSIRTRVHEQYF. CDR3 in DNA: TGTGCCAGTAGTATTCGTACCAGGGTCCACGAGCAGTACTTC.